This entry lists 10 T cell receptor beta chains sequenced from one sample in a study of blood T cell repertoires in COVID-19. The method was immunoSEQ multiplex PCR; TCRdb's version includes in-frame clones alone and lacks a portion of them. The table has 90,000 to 130,000 clones, approximately 89% seen once. Specimen: peripheral blood. The receptor source for this set is a man aged 35 to 55 with acute or convalescent COVID-19.

This rearrangement joins TRBV19 to TRBJ1-5; weak D call: TRBD1 (5 bases). Trimming pared 5 bases from V and 2 bases from J, leaving 16 bases between. Germline V gene lookup returns CDR1 LNHDA and CDR2 SQIVND (reference sequence). The CDR3 contains 16 residues. CDR3 DNA: TGTGCCAGTAGTTTGTGGGACTCCATGGGCAATCAGCCCCAGCATTTT. Translation: CASSLWDSMGNQPQHF.

V and J are TRBV6-1 and TRBJ1-1; tentative D call: TRBD1 (6 bases). CDR1 and CDR2 (germline): MNHNS, SASEGT. This CDR3 is 14 amino acids long. Trimming stripped 7 bases from V and 7 bases from J, with 19 bases between. The CDR3: CASISPTGPREAFF. Written as DNA, the CDR3 is TGTGCCAGCATCTCGCCGACAGGCCCCCGTGAAGCTTTCTTT.

A single count supports this clone. This sequence joins TRBV30 and TRBJ1-5; TRBD1 aligns across 9 bases. The V segment lost 2 bases and the J segment 3 bases; nucleotides outside the gene matches: 5. CDR1 and CDR2 (germline): GTSNPN, SVGIG (reference sequence). CDR3 size: 15 residues. DNA of the CDR3: TGTGCCTGGAGTACAGGGGGCATCGACAATCAGCCCCAGCATTTT. Its translation is CAWSTGGIDNQPQHF.

The rearrangement links TRBV5-1 to TRBJ1-4; no reliable D call. V shed 0 bases and J shed 8 bases, with 11 bases lying between them. The CDR3 extends over 14 amino acids. Germline CDR1 and CDR2: SGHRS and YFSETQ. The CDR3 DNA reads as TGCGCCAGCAGCTTGGCGGCGGGTGCGGAAAAACTGTTTTTT. This codes for CASSLAAGAEKLFF.

This clone was detected once. The chain uses TRBV10-3 and TRBJ1-5; unclear D gene. Between the trimmed V and J ends, which lost 0 bases and 4 bases, there was a span of 16 bases. Germline CDR1 reads ENHRY; CDR2 reads SYGVKD. The CDR3 spans 17 residues. CDR3 loop: CAISESTPGTNNQPQHF. The CDR3 nucleotides are TGTGCCATCAGTGAGTCGACACCCGGAACGAATAATCAGCCCCAGCATTTT.

The gene calls are TRBV4-3 and TRBJ2-1, with TRBD2 matching over 10 bases. The CDR3 contains 16 residues. Germline V gene sequence: CDR1 LGHNA, CDR2 YSLEER. Losses at the gene ends were 1 base for V and 5 bases for J; bases not matched to a gene: 5. The CDR3 spells CASSQVAGGLNNEQFF. Here the CDR3 DNA reads TGCGCCAGCAGCCAAGTAGCGGGGGGCCTTAACAATGAGCAGTTCTTC.

This clone was seen a few times. V gene TRBV30 combines with J gene TRBJ1-2, with 11 positions matching TRBD1. The CDR3 extends over 17 amino acids. CDR1 is GTSNPN and CDR2 is SVGIG in the germline V gene (reference sequence). With 0 bases clipped from V and 3 bases from J, the junction kept 9 bases outside the gene matches. For the CDR3, the DNA is TGTGCCTGGAGTGTAATAGCGGGACAGGGGGAATACTATGGCTACACCTTC. It specifies CAWSVIAGQGEYYGYTF.

The rearrangement links TRBV5-1 to TRBJ2-2; tentative D call: TRBD1 (5 bases). The V gene's germline CDR1 is SGHRS and CDR2 YFSETQ. V was trimmed by 1 base and J by 1 base, leaving 8 bases between them. This CDR3 spans 15 amino acids. In nucleotides, the CDR3 is TGCGCCAGCAGCTTGCAGGACAAGAACACCGGGGAGCTGTTTTTT. Residues: CASSLQDKNTGELFF.

A few counts support this clone. V usage is TRBV5-1 and J usage is TRBJ1-1; D might be TRBD1 (6 bases). Germline V gives CDR1 SGHRS, CDR2 YFSETQ. Trimming removed 0 bases at V and 6 bases at J, with 12 bases between. The CDR3 has 14 residues. CDR3 protein: CASSLERGRAEAFF. As DNA, the CDR3 is TGCGCCAGCAGCTTGGAAAGGGGGAGGGCTGAAGCTTTCTTT.

The V call is TRBV27, the J call TRBJ1-3; D gene ambiguous. The germline V gene encodes CDR1 MNHEY and CDR2 SMNVEV (reference sequence). V lost 4 bases, J lost 0 bases, and 7 bases lay in between. The CDR3 has 14 amino acids. The DNA for the CDR3 is TGTGCCAGCAGTTCCGTTTACTCTGGAAACACCATATATTTT. Encoded protein: CASSSVYSGNTIYF.